This TCR beta chain was sequenced in a study of T cell responses to AZD1222 COVID-19 vaccine. Overall study findings and caveats: Reportedly, nearly half of unique spike TCRs recognized epitopes outside B.1.351/B.1.1.7 mutations. Spike was spanned by vaccine-associated CD4 TCRs, which were dominant at 160-218 and 743-854.

Regarding this clone: Its target is not known.

CDR1 and CDR2 from the germline V gene are SGHDN and FVKESK. V shed 0 bases and J shed 0 bases, with 14 bases lying between them. This CDR3 contains 17 residues. Assay used: immunoSEQ multiplex PCR; TCRdb lists only in-frame clones, some missing. In the table there are about 99,000 clones, 91% of which are singletons. The starting material was peripheral blood, obtained on day 0 of AZD1222 vaccination. The J gene is TRBJ1-1, the V gene TRBV14, with a possible D match to TRBD1 (5 bases). The source is an adult in good health. The CDR3 reads CASSQETGHWMNTEAFF. Written as DNA, the CDR3 is TGTGCCAGCAGCCAAGAAACAGGACACTGGATGAACACTGAAGCTTTCTTT. Complete variable domain (other parts from reference TRBV14 and TRBJ1-1): EAGVTQFPSHSVIEKGQTVTLRCDPISGHDNLYWYRRVMGKEIKFLLHFVKESKQDESGMPNNRFLAERTGGTYSTLKVQPAELEDSGVYFCASSQETGHWMNTEAFFGQGTRLTVV.